The T cell receptor beta chain described here comes from a study of T cells after yellow fever vaccination. Study as a whole: With SMART-Seq v4 Ultra Low Input, the fractions containing low cell numbers were prepared.

This CDR3 is 14 amino acids long. From germline, CDR1 is SGHRS and CDR2 YFSETQ. Losses at the gene ends were 3 bases for V and 3 bases for J; bases not matched to a gene: 2. The TCR cDNA carried a universal primer site and UMIs from 5'RACE template switching. TCRdb re-analysed the 5' RACE reads in MiXCR, keeping a single row per CDR3 protein. The table includes around 60,000 distinct CDR3 sequences, 5.5% to 6% detected once. This clonotype was counted at least ten times. Findings and limits, study-wide: Most clones from primary vaccination resurfaced after the booster (around 97% CD4, 88% CD8).

The chain recombines TRBV5-1 with TRBJ2-2, with TRBD2 matching over 7 bases. The clonotype comes from a man between 18 and 29 years old who received the YFV17D yellow fever vaccine. The specimen was PBMCs, either bulk or a sorted T-cell subset (CD4+, CD8+, memory, or dextramer-sorted; not recorded which), collected on the day of the yellow fever booster vaccination. The DNA for the CDR3 is TGCGCCAGCAGCTCTCGGGGGGACACCGGGGAGCTGTTTTTT. It codes for CASSSRGDTGELFF.